This TCR beta chain derives from a study of CD4 T cells in relation to SARS-CoV-2 and coronaviruses. Measured with immunoSEQ multiplex PCR; TCRdb has only the in-frame clones, and not every one. Seen here are more than 20,000 clones, roughly three quarters observed once, and the top ten hold about 16%. Trimming cost V 0 bases and J 7 bases, with 4 bases left between them. Germline CDR1 is MNHNY and CDR2 is SVGAGI (reference sequence). The CDR3 is made up of 13 amino acids. This clone was observed a handful of times. The antigen remains undetermined. CD4+ T cells from unexposed donors were obtained before the COVID-19 pandemic (2011-2018). After about 11 days of culture, CD4+ T cells were isolated.

The source is a human donor in good health. Sequenced material: CD4+ T cells from PBMCs, cultured in vitro. The chain uses TRBV6-6 and TRBJ1-6; no definite D call. For the CDR3, the DNA is TGTGCCAGCAGTTACTCGCAGAATTCACCCCTCCACTTT. Translating gives CASSYSQNSPLHF.